The present entry profiles one TCR beta chain with its context. Its specificity is unknown. V was clipped by 0 bases and J by 3 bases, with 1 base between them. The CDR3 is made up of 12 amino acids. Germline V CDR1 and CDR2: ENHRY, SYGVKD. This entry is derived from a study of vaccination effects on CD4 cells after COVID-19. Background on the study: Sample provision by two convalescent patients occurred 16 days and one week before vaccination.

The culture ran for nine to eleven days, and then CD4+ T cells were isolated. The table came from immunoSEQ multiplex PCR; TCRdb's copy has only in-frame clones and leaves some out. This sample yields some 50,000 clones, of which about 74% are seen a single time; 8.5% to 10% belongs to the top ten. The TCR originated in a human donor who had a prior SARS-CoV-2 infection. Sequences were derived from CD4+ T cells from PBMCs cultured without peptide, sampled before COVID-19 vaccination. V and J are TRBV10-3 and TRBJ2-3; D remains ambiguous. CDR3 in amino acids: CAISESTDTQYF. CDR3 bases: TGTGCCATCAGTGAGTCTACAGATACGCAGTATTTT.